The entry that follows covers one T cell receptor (beta chain) sequence. Its antigen is unidentified. This table comes from immunoSEQ multiplex PCR, and its TCRdb copy is limited to in-frame clones, with some not included. The data contain nearly 200,000 clones, around 80% of them seen just once; the ten biggest clones take up around 15%. This sample is drawn from a study of cytomegalovirus exposure and HLA in healthy donors. On the study more broadly: According to later analysis, the same platform produced the 110 or so validation and about 630 first-cohort repertoires.

Study findings and constraints: Published work reported that the classifier diagnosed cytomegalovirus status with high specificity and sensitivity. A subsequent analysis found that TCR clusters from the first cohort also tended to co-occur in the 120 or so validation repertoires, with 90% to 95% of cluster scores above 0. Most TCR sequences were rare, but some public TCRs occurred in many donors.

V shed 7 bases, J shed 4 bases, and the junction held 19 bases outside the gene matches. CDR3 size: 18 residues. In germline, CDR1 is MDHEN, CDR2 SYDVKM. Material: PBMCs. The TCR originated in a woman aged 25 to 39 in good health and CMV-seropositive. The chain employs TRBV28 and TRBJ2-3; 8 bases line up with TRBD1. CDR3 sequence reads: CASTLGNGAGGLADTQYF. The CDR3 DNA reads as TGTGCCAGCACTCTAGGGAACGGTGCAGGGGGCCTTGCAGATACGCAGTATTTT.